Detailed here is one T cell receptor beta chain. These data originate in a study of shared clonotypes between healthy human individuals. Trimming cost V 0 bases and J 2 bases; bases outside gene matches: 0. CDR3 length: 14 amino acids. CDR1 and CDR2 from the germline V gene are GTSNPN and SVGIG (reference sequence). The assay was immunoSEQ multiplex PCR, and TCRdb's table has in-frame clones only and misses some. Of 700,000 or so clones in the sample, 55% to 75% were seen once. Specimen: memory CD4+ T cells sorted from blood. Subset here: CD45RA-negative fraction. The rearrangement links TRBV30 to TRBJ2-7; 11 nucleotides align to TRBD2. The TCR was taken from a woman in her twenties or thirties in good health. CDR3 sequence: CAWSVLAGAYEQYF. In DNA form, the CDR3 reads TGTGCCTGGAGTGTACTAGCGGGAGCCTACGAGCAGTACTTC.